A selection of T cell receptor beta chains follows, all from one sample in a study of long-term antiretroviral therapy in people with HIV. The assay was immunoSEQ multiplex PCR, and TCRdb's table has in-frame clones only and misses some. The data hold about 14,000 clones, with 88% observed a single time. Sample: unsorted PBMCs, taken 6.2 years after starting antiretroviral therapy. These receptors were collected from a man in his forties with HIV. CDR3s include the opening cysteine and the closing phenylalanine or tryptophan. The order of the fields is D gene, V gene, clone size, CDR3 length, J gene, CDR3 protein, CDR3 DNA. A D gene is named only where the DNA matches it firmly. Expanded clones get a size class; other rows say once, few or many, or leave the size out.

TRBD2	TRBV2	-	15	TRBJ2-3	CASSPSGLSTDTQYF	TGTGCCAGCAGTCCTAGCGGGTTGAGCACAGATACGCAGTATTTT
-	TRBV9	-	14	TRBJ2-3	CASSVETVTDTQYF	TGTGCCAGCAGCGTTGAAACCGTCACAGATACGCAGTATTTT
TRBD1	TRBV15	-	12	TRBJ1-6	CARGQGRSPLHF	TGTGCCCGAGGACAGGGGCGTTCACCCCTCCACTTT
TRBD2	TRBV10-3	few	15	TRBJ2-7	CAALSGPSLYHEQYF	TGTGCCGCTCTTAGCGGGCCCTCTCTTTACCACGAGCAGTACTTC
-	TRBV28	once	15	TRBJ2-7	CASSFGGTESYEQYF	TGTGCCAGCAGTTTTGGCGGGACAGAATCCTACGAGCAGTACTTC
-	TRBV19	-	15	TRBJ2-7	CASSNKGLSSYEQYF	TGTGCCAGTAGTAATAAAGGCCTAAGCTCCTACGAGCAGTACTTC
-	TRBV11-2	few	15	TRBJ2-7	CASSLAPTDTDEQYF	TGTGCCAGCAGCTTAGCACCGACTGATACCGACGAGCAGTACTTC
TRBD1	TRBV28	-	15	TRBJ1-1	CASSWGGTGNTEAFF	TGTGCCAGCAGTTGGGGGGGGACAGGGAACACTGAAGCTTTCTTT
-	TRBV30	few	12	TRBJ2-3	CAWSATEDTQYF	TGTGCCTGGAGTGCGACCGAAGATACGCAGTATTTT
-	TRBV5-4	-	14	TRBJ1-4	CASSFGAANEKLFF	TGTGCCAGCAGCTTCGGGGCAGCTAATGAAAAACTGTTTTTT
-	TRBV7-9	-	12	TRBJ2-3	CASSSGLSTQYF	TGTGCCAGCAGCTCGGGACTTTCTACGCAGTATTTT
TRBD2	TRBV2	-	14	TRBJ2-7	CASSVAGGPYEQYF	TGTGCCAGCAGTGTGGCGGGAGGGCCGTACGAGCAGTACTTC
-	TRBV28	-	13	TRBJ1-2	CASGNRENYGYTF	TGTGCCAGCGGTAACAGGGAAAACTATGGCTACACCTTC
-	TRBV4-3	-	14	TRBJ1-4	CASSHSATNEKLFF	TGCGCCAGCAGCCACAGTGCAACTAATGAAAAACTGTTTTTT
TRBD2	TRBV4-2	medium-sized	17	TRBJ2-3	CASSQELAGGGTDTQYF	TGTGCCAGCAGCCAAGAACTAGCGGGAGGGGGCACAGATACGCAGTATTTT
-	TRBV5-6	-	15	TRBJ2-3	CASSSVFEGTDTQYF	TGTGCCAGCAGCTCGGTTTTTGAGGGGACAGATACGCAGTATTTT
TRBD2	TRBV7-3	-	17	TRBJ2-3	CASSPRLAGVGTDTQYF	TGTGCCAGCAGCCCAAGGCTAGCGGGAGTGGGCACAGATACGCAGTATTTT
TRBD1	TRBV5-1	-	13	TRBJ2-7	CASSLTGGYEQYF	TGCGCCAGCAGCTTAACAGGGGGCTACGAGCAGTACTTC
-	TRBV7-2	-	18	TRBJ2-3	CASSLANRAVRSTDTQYF	TGTGCCAGCAGCTTAGCTAACCGGGCGGTGAGGAGCACAGATACGCAGTATTTT
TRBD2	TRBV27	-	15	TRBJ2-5	CASSLTSGSQETQYF	TGTGCCAGCAGTTTGACTAGCGGGAGCCAAGAGACCCAGTACTTC
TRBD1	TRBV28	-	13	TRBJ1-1	CASGQGRNTEAFF	TGTGCCAGCGGACAGGGTAGGAACACTGAAGCTTTCTTT
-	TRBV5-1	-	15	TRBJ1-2	CASSLEGYGNYGYTF	TGCGCCAGCAGCTTGGAGGGGTATGGGAACTATGGCTACACCTTC
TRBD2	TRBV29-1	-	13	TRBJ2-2	CSAPSGNTGELFF	TGCAGCGCCCCTAGCGGGAACACCGGGGAGCTGTTTTTT
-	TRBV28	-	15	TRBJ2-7	CASSFRGASGYEQYF	TGTGCCAGCAGTTTTCGGGGGGCCTCAGGTTACGAGCAGTACTTC
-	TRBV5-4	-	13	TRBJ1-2	CASSLEGEGGYTF	TGTGCCAGCAGCTTGGAAGGGGAAGGCGGCTACACCTTC
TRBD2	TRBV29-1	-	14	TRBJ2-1	CSVMTSGTYNEQFF	TGCAGCGTTATGACTAGCGGGACATACAATGAGCAGTTCTTC
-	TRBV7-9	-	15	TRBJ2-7	CASSRAQGPLYEQYF	TGTGCCAGCAGCCGGGCGCAGGGACCCCTCTACGAGCAGTACTTC
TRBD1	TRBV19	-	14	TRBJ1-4	CASSPTGVDEKLFF	TGTGCCAGTTCACCGACAGGGGTCGATGAAAAACTGTTTTTT
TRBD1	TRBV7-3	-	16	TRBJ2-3	CASSLDWTGHTDTQYF	TGTGCCAGCAGCCTAGACTGGACAGGTCACACAGATACGCAGTATTTT
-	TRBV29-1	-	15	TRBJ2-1	CSVEGPKWGQNEQFF	TGCAGCGTTGAAGGGCCAAAGTGGGGCCAAAATGAGCAGTTCTTC
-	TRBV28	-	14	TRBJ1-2	CASSKDRANYGYTF	TGTGCCAGCAGCAAGGACCGAGCTAACTATGGCTACACCTTC
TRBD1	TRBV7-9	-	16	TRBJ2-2	CASRHTGQFVTGELFF	TGTGCCAGCAGACATACGGGACAGTTCGTAACCGGGGAGCTGTTTTTT
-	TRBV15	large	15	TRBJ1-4	CATSRDFEGNEKLFF	TGTGCCACCAGCAGAGATTTCGAAGGGAATGAAAAACTGTTTTTT
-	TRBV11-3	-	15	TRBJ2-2	CAIPGGHLNTGELFF	TGTGCCATCCCGGGGGGACACCTGAACACCGGGGAGCTGTTTTTT
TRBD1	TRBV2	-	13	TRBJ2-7	CASRGQVHYEQYF	TGTGCCAGCAGGGGACAGGTCCACTACGAGCAGTACTTC
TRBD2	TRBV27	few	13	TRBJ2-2	CASTGGTTGELFF	TGTGCCAGCACGGGAGGAACCACCGGGGAGCTGTTTTTT
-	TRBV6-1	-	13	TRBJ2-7	CASSEGGYYEQYF	TGTGCCAGCAGTGAAGGCGGCTACTACGAGCAGTACTTC
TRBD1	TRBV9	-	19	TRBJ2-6	CASSRLRGQVLSGANVLTF	TGTGCCAGCAGCCGCCTGAGGGGGCAGGTTCTCTCTGGGGCCAACGTCCTGACTTTC
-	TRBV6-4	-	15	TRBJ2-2	CASSKGTDHTGELFF	TGTGCCAGCAGTAAAGGGACGGACCACACCGGGGAGCTGTTTTTT
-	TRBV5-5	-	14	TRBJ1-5	CASSLELPNQPQHF	TGTGCCAGCAGCTTGGAGCTCCCCAATCAGCCCCAGCATTTT
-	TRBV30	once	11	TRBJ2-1	CAWSHYNEQFF	TGTGCCTGGAGCCATTACAATGAGCAGTTCTTC
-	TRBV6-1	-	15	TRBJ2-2	CASSEVMGTVGELFF	TGTGCCAGCAGTGAAGTCATGGGAACGGTCGGGGAGCTGTTTTTT
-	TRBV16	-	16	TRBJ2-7	CASSHFSRDTPYEQYF	TGTGCCAGCAGCCATTTTAGCCGGGACACTCCCTACGAGCAGTACTTC
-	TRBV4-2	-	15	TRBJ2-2	CASSQEGMGAGELFF	TGTGCCAGCAGCCAAGAGGGAATGGGCGCCGGGGAGCTGTTTTTT
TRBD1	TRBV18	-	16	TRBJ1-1	CASSPPRRQGDTEAFF	TGTGCCAGCTCACCCCCGCGACGGCAGGGGGACACTGAAGCTTTCTTT
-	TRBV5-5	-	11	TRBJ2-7	CASSLVYEQYF	TGTGCCAGCAGCTTAGTCTACGAGCAGTACTTC
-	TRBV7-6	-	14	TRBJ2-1	CASSSTPGGGWQFF	TGTGCCAGCAGCTCCACTCCTGGTGGGGGGTGGCAGTTCTTC
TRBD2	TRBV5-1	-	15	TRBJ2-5	CASSSPVAGGETQYF	TGCGCCAGCAGCTCCCCCGTCGCGGGAGGGGAGACCCAGTACTTC
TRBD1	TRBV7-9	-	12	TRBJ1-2	CASSGQGYGYTF	TGTGCCAGCAGCGGACAGGGCTATGGCTACACCTTC
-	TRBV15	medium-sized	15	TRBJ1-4	CATSRDISENEKLFF	TGTGCCACCAGCAGAGATATAAGCGAAAATGAAAAACTGTTTTTT
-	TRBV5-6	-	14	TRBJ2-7	CASSLVAGSYEQYF	TGTGCCAGCAGCTTGGTAGCAGGGTCTTACGAGCAGTACTTC